This TCR beta chain was captured by sequencing in a study of T cell responses to AZD1222 COVID-19 vaccine. Here immunoSEQ multiplex PCR was the method, and the copy in TCRdb shows in-frame clones only, minus some. The sample consists of over 55,000 clones, around three quarters of them appearing once. Study-wide points: Researchers report vaccine-associated CD4 TCRs spanning spike, with dominance at 160-218 and 743-854. All repertoire sampling was performed exclusively after the peak T cell response.

Worth noting for this clone: Its antigen is unidentified.

The V end was cut by 4 bases, the J end by 8 bases, with 23 bases between. Per the germline V gene, CDR1 is KGHDR and CDR2 is SFDVKD. This CDR3 contains 17 residues. The chain recombines TRBV24-1 with TRBJ2-1; D might be TRBD1 or TRBD2, each matching 6 bases. The material was peripheral blood, obtained 28 days after the second AZD1222 dose. This receptor was obtained from an adult who received the AZD1222 COVID-19 vaccine. CDR3 in DNA: TGTGCCACCAGTGACCCGAAGGTGGGGGGCGTCCCGGATGAGCAGTTCTTC. It yields the protein CATSDPKVGGVPDEQFF.